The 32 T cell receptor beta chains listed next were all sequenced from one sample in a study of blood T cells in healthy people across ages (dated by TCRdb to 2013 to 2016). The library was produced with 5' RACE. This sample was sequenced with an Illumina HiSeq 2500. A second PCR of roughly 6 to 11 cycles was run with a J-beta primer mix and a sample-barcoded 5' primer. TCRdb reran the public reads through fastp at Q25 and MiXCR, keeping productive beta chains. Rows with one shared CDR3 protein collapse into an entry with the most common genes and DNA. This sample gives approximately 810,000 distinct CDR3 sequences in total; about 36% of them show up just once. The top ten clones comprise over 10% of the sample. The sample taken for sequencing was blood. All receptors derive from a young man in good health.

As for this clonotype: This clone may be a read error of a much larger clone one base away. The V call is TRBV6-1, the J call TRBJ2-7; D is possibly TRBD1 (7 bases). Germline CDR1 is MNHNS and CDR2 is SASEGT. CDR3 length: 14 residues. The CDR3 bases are TGTGCCAGCAGGCGGGCGGGACAGTTCTACGGGCAGTACTTC. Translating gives CASRRAGQFYGQYF.

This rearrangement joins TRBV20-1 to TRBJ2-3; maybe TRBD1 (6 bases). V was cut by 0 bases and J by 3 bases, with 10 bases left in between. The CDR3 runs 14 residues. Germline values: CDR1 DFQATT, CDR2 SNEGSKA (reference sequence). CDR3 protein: CSAREGGGTDTQYF. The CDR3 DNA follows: TGCAGTGCTAGAGAAGGGGGTGGAACAGATACGCAGTATTTT.

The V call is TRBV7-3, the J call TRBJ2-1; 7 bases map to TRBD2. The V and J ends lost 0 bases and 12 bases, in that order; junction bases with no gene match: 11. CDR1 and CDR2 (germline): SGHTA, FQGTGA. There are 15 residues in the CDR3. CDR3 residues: CASSLTGGEYDGQFF. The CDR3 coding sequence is TGTGCCAGCAGCTTAACGGGAGGGGAATACGATGGGCAGTTCTTC. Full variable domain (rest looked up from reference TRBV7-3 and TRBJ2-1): GAGVSQTPSNKVTEKGKYVELRCDPISGHTALYWYRQSLGQGPEFLIYFQGTGAADDSGLPNDRFFAVRPEGSVSTLKIQRTERGDSAVYLCASSLTGGEYDGQFFGPGTRLTVL.

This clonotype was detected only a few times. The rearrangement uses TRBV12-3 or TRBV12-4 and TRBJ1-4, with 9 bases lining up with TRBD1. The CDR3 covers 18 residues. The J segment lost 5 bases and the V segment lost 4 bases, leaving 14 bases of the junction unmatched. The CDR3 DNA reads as TGTGCCAGCAGTTCCAGCCGGGACAGGGATGCTTACAATGAAAAACTGTTTTTT. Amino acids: CASSSSRDRDAYNEKLFF.

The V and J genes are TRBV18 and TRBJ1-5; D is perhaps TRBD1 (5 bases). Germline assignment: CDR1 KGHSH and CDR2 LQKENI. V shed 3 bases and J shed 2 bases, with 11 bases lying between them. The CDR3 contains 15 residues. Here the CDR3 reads CASSPSLGGNQPQHF. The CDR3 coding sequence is TGTGCCAGCTCACCTTCCTTGGGGGGCAATCAGCCCCAGCATTTT.

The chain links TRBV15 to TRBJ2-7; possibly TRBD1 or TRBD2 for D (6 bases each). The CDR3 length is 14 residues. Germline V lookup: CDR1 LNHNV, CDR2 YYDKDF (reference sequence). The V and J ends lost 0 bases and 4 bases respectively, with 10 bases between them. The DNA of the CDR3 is TGTGCCACCAGCAGAGAGGGGGGCGCGTACGAGCAGTACTTC. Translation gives CATSREGGAYEQYF.

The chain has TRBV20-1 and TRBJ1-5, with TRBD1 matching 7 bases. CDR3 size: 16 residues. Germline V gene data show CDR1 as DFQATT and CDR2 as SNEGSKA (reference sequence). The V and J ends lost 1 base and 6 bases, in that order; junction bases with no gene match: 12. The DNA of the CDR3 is TGCAGTGCTAGAGTAGCTAGACAGGGAGATAGTCAGCCCCAGCATTTT. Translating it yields CSARVARQGDSQPQHF.

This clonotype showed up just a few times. This CDR3 is CSAPRTGETRDTQYF. CDR3 bases: TGCAGTGCTCCCCGGACAGGGGAGACTCGAGATACGCAGTATTTT. The genes are TRBV20-1 and TRBJ2-3; TRBD1 matches at 9 bases. Germline CDR1 reads DFQATT; CDR2 reads SNEGSKA (reference sequence). The CDR3 runs 15 residues. J gave up 5 bases and V 5 bases, and 11 bases lay outside the gene matches.

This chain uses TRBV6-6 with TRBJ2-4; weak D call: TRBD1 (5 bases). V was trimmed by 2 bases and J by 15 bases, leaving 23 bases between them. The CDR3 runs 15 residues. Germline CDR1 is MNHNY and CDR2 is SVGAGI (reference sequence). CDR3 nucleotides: TGTGCCAGCAGTTACAGTAAGACAGATCTCGACGAGCGGTACTTC. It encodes CASSYSKTDLDERYF.

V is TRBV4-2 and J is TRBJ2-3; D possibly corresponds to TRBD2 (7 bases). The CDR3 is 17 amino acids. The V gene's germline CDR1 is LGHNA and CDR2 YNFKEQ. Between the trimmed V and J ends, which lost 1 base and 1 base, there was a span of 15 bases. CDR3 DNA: TGTGCCAGCAGCCAAGGGGGAGGGGGGGCTGGCACAGATACGCAGTATTTT. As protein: CASSQGGGGAGTDTQYF.

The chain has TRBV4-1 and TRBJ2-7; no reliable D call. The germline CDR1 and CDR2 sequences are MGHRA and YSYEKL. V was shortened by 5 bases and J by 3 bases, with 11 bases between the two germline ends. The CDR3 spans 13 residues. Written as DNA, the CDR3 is TGCGCCAGCAGCTTCCGACTGGGCTACGAGCAGTACTTC. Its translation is CASSFRLGYEQYF.

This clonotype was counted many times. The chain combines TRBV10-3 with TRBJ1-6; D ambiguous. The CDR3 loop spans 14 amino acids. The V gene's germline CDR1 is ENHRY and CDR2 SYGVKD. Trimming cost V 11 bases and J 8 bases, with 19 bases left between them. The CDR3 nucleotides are TGTGCCTCCCAGGACCTAAGTGGTGATTCACCCCTCCACTTT. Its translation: CASQDLSGDSPLHF.

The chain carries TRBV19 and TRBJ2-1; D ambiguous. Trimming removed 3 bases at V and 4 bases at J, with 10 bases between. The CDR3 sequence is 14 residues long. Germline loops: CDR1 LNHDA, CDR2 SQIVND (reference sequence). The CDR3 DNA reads TGTGCCAGTAGTATTCAGGTGACTTACAATGAGCAGTTCTTC. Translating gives CASSIQVTYNEQFF.

The CDR3 protein is CATSRPIAGGAYGYTF. The CDR3 DNA reads TGTGCCACCAGCAGGCCCATAGCAGGGGGCGCCTATGGCTACACCTTC. The rearrangement uses TRBV15 and TRBJ1-2; 8 nucleotides line up with TRBD1. V gave up 3 bases and J gave up 4 bases; unmatched junction bases: 10. Germline CDR1 reads LNHNV; CDR2 reads YYDKDF (reference sequence). The CDR3 has 16 residues.

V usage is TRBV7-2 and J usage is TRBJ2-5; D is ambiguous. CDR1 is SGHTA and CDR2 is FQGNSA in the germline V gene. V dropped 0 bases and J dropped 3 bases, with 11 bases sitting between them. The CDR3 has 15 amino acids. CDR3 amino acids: CASSLAGYGKETQYF. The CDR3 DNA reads TGTGCCAGCAGCTTAGCAGGGTATGGGAAAGAGACCCAGTACTTC.

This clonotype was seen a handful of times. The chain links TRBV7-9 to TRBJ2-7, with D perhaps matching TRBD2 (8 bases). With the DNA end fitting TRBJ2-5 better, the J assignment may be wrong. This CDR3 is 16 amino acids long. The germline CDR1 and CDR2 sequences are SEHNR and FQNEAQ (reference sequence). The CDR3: CASSFNRGLDEETQYF. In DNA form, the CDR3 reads TGTGCCAGCAGCTTCAACAGGGGACTAGATGAGGAGACCCAGTACTTC.

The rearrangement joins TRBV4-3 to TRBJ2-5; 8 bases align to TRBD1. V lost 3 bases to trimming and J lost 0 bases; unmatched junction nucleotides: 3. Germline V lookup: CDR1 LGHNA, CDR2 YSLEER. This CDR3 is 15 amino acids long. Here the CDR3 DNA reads TGCGCCAGCAGCCATACAGGGGGGAACCAAGAGACCCAGTACTTC. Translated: CASSHTGGNQETQYF.

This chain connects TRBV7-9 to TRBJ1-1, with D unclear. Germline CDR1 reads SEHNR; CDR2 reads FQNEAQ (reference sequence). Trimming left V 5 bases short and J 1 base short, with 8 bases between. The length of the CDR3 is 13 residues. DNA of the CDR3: TGTGCCAGCAGCGCCTTCGGGAACACTGAAGCTTTCTTT. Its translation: CASSAFGNTEAFF. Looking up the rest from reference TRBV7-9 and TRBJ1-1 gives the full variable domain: DTGVSQNPRHKITKRGQNVTFRCDPISEHNRLYWYRQTLGQGPEFLTYFQNEAQLEKSRLLSDRFSAERPKGSFSTLEIQRTEQGDSAMYLCASSAFGNTEAFFGQGTRLTVV.

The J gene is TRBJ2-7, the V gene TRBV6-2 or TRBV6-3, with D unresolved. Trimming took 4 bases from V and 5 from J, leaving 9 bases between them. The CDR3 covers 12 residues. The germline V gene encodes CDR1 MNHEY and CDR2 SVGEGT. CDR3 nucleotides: TGTGCCAGCAGTTCGCATAGGGACGAGCAGTACTTC. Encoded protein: CASSSHRDEQYF.

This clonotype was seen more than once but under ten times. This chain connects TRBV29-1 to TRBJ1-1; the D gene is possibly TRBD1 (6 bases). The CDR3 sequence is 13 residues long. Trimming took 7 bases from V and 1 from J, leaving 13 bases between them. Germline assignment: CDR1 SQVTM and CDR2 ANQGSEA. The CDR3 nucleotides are TGCAGCGCCGGGGGGGGGCCGAACACTGAAGCTTTCTTT. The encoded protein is CSAGGGPNTEAFF. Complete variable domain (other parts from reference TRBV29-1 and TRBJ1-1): SAVISQKPSRDICQRGTSLTIQCQVDSQVTMMFWYRQQPGQSLTLIATANQGSEATYESGFVIDKFPISRPNLTFSTLTVSNMSPEDSSIYLCSAGGGPNTEAFFGQGTRLTVV.

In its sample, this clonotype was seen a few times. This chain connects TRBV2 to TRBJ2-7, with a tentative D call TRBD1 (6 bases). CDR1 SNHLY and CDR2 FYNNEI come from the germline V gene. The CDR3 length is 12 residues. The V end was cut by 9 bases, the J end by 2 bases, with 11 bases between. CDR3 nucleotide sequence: TGTGCCAGTCTAGCAGGGGCCTACGAGCAGTACTTC. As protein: CASLAGAYEQYF.

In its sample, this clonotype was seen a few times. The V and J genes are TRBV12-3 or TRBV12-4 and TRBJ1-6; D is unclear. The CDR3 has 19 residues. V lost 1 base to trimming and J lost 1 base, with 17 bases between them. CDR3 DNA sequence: TGTGCCAGCAGTTTAGTCCCTTCCTGGGAGAAGTCCTATAATTCACCCCTCCACTTT. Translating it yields CASSLVPSWEKSYNSPLHF.

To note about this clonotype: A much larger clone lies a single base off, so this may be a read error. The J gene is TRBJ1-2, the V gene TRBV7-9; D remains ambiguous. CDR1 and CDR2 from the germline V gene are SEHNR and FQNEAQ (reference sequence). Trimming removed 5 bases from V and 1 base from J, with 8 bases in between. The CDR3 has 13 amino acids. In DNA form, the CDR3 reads TGTGCCAGCAGCGATAGCCGTAACTATGGCTACACCTTC. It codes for CASSDSRNYGYTF.

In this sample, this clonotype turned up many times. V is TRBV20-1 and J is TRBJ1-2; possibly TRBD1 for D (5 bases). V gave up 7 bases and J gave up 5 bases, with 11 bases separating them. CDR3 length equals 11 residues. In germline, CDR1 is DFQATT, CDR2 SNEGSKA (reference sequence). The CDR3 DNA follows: TGCAGTGGGGGCGCAGAATATGGCTACACCTTC. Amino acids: CSGGAEYGYTF.

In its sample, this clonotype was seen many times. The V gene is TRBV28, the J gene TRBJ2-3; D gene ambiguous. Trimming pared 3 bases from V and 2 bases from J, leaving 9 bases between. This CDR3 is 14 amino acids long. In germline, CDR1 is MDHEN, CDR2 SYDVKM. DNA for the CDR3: TGTGCCAGCAGTTTTGGTAGCCCCACAGATACGCAGTATTTT. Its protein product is CASSFGSPTDTQYF.

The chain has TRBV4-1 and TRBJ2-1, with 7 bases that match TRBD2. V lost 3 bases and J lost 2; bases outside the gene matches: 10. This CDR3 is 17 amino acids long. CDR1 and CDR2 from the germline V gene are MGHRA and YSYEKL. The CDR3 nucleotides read TGCGCCAGCAGCCAGGGCCGTCAGGCGGGGGCCTACAATGAGCAGTTCTTC. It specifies CASSQGRQAGAYNEQFF.

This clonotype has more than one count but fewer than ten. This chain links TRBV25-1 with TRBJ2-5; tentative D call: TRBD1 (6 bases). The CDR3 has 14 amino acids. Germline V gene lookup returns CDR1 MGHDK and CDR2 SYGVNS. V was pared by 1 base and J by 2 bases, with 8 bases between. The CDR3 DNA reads TGTGCCAGCAGTGAATGGGGGACACAAGAGACCCAGTACTTC. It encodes CASSEWGTQETQYF.

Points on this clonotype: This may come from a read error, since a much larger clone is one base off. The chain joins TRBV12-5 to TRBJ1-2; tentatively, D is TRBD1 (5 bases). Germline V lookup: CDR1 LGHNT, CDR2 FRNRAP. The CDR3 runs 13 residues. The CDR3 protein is CAIGSATAYGYTF. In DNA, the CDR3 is TGTGCTATTGGTTCTGCGACAGCCTATGGCTACACCTTC. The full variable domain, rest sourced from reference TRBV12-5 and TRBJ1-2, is DARVTQTPRHKVTEMGQEVTMRCQPILGHNTVFWYRQTMMQGLELLAYFRNRAPLDDSGMPKDRFSAEMPDATLATLKIQPSEPRDSAVYFCAIGSATAYGYTFGSGTRLTVV.

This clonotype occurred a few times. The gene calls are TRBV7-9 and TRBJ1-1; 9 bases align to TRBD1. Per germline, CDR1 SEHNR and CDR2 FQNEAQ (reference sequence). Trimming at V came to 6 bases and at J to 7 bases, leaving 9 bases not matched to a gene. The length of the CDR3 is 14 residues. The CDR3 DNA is TGTGCCAGCAGTGTGGGACAGGGTGTACGTGAAGCTTTCTTT. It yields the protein CASSVGQGVREAFF.

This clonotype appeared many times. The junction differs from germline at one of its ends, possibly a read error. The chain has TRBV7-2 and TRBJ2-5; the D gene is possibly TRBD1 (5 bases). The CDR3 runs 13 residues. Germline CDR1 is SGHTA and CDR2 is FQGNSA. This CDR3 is CASSLAGSETQYF. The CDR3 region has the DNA TGTGCCAGCAGTTTAGCAGGGTCTGAGACCCAGTACTTC.

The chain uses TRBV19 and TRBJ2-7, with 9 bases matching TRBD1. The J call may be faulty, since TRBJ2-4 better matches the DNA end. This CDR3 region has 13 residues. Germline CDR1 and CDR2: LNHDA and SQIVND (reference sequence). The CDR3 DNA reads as TGTGCCAGTAGTGACAGGGGGGTGGTCATTCAGTACTTC. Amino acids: CASSDRGVVIQYF.

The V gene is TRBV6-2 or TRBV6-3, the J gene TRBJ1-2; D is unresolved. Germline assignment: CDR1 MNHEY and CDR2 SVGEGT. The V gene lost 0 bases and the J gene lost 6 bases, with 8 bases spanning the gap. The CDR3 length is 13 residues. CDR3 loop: CASSYSVRHGYTF. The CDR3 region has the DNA TGTGCCAGCAGTTACTCGGTGAGGCATGGCTACACCTTC.